This TCR beta chain was captured in a study of cytomegalovirus exposure and HLA in healthy donors. Study-wide points: CMV serostatus was the sole immune exposure data available. Based on reports, TCR beta sequences accurately predicted HLA-A and HLA-B alleles for most subjects.

Primers included in the PCR were 60 Vbeta and 13 Jbeta primers. Sequencing used immunoSEQ multiplex PCR; TCRdb keeps in-frame clones, though not all of them. The repertoire consists of 110,000 to 150,000 clones, with roughly 70% occurring once and the leading ten covering approximately 2%. Note on this clone: Its target is not known.

It was healthy bone marrow donors who served as donors. The TCR comes from a woman in her sixties in good health and CMV-seropositive. Sequencing was performed on PBMCs.

CDR3 in amino acids: CASSRTDLGGANVLTF. DNA of the CDR3: TGTGCCAGCAGCCGGACTGACCTCGGAGGGGCCAACGTCCTGACTTTC. The J gene is TRBJ2-6, the V gene TRBV7-9, with D perhaps TRBD2 (5 bases). The CDR3 totals 16 residues. Germline values: CDR1 SEHNR, CDR2 FQNEAQ (reference sequence). The V gene lost 5 bases and the J gene lost 4 bases, with 15 bases spanning the gap.